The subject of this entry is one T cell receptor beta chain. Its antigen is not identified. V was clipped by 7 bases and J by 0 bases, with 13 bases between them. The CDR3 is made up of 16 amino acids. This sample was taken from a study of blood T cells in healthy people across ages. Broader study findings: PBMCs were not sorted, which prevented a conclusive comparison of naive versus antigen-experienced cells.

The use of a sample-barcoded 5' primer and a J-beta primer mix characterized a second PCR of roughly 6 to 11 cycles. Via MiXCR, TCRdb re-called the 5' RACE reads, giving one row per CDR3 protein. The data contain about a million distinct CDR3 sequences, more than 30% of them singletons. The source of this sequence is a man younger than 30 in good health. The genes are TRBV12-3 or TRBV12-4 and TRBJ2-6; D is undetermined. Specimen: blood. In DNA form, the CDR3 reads TGTGCCAGCACCAACAAGGCGCGCTCTGGGGCCAACGTCCTGACTTTC. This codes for CASTNKARSGANVLTF.